Following are 20 T cell receptor beta chains from one sample sequenced in a study of identifying expanded T cells in peripheral blood. Some clones are missing from TCRdb's copy, which holds only in-frame ones; the method was immunoSEQ multiplex PCR. The sample shows fewer than 110,000 clones, roughly 87% of them seen only once. Input material: blood. These receptors all come from a person aged 18 to 69 in good health.

V and J are TRBV28 and TRBJ1-5; the D gene is possibly TRBD1 (5 bases). From germline, CDR1 is MDHEN and CDR2 SYDVKM. This CDR3 region has 14 residues. Trimming took off 6 bases at V and 1 base at J, with 10 bases between the two ends. CDR3 in DNA: TGTGCCAGCAGACTCCAGGGCAGCAATCAGCCCCAGCATTTT. Amino acid sequence: CASRLQGSNQPQHF.

The chain employs TRBV6-6 and TRBJ2-3; unclear D gene. Germline CDR1 reads MNHNY; CDR2 reads SVGAGI (reference sequence). V lost 3 bases and J lost 7, with 11 bases in between. This CDR3 has 13 residues. This chain's CDR3 is CASSYEAWNTQYF. In nucleotides, the CDR3 is TGTGCCAGCAGTTATGAGGCCTGGAATACGCAGTATTTT.

CDR3 loop: CASSLGQLYGYTF. CDR3 coding DNA: TGTGCCAGCAGCTTAGGACAGCTCTATGGCTACACCTTC. The J gene is TRBJ1-2, the V gene TRBV7-9; a weak D match, TRBD1 (5 bases). Trimming took off 1 base at V and 4 bases at J, with 7 bases between the two ends. Looked up from germline, CDR1 is SEHNR and CDR2 is FQNEAQ (reference sequence). The CDR3 spans 13 residues.

The rearrangement links TRBV27 to TRBJ1-4, with D possibly TRBD1 on 5 matching bases. CDR1 MNHEY and CDR2 SMNVEV come from the germline V gene (reference sequence). Trimming took 2 bases from V and 15 from J, leaving 19 bases between them. This CDR3 is 14 amino acids long. The DNA for the CDR3 is TGTGCCAGCAGTTTAGGTTTGCGTGGGACGGAAGTGTTTTTT. Protein sequence: CASSLGLRGTEVFF. The variable domain in full, completed from reference TRBV27 and TRBJ1-4, reads EAQVTQNPRYLITVTGKKLTVTCSQNMNHEYMSWYRQDPGLGLRQIYYSMNVEVTDKGDVPEGYKVSRKEKRNFPLILESPSPNQTSLYFCASSLGLRGTEVFFGSGTQLSVL.

Written as DNA, the CDR3 is TGTGCCAGCAGCTTAGGACCCTCCTCTGGAAACACCATATATTTT. It encodes CASSLGPSSGNTIYF. The genes are TRBV7-7 and TRBJ1-3; D is uncertain. Trimming removed 1 base from V and 0 bases from J, with 7 bases in between. CDR3 length equals 15 residues. CDR1 and CDR2 (germline): SSHAT, FNYEAQ (reference sequence).

The J gene is TRBJ1-2, the V gene TRBV4-2, with D tentatively TRBD1 (6 bases). Germline CDR1 and CDR2: LGHNA and YNFKEQ. Trimming pared 4 bases from V and 1 base from J, leaving 16 bases between. This CDR3 is 16 amino acids long. The CDR3 sequence is CASSRPTGILNYGYTF. The CDR3 region has the DNA TGTGCCAGCAGCCGCCCCACAGGGATTCTTAACTATGGCTACACCTTC.

In its sample, this clone was seen a few times. The CDR3 is CASSPRAGDSGNTIYF. CDR3 DNA: TGTGCCAGCAGCCCGCGGGCGGGAGACTCTGGAAACACCATATATTTT. This chain joins TRBV16 and TRBJ1-3; D gene ambiguous. CDR3 length: 16 residues. The V end lost 4 bases, the J end lost 0 bases, and 13 bases lay between the germline ends. Germline CDR1 and CDR2: KGHSY and FQNENV. The entire variable domain, with the rest obtained from reference TRBV16 and TRBJ1-3, is as follows: GEEVAQTPKHLVRGEGQKAKLYCAPIKGHSYVFWYQQVLKNEFKFLISFQNENVFDETGMPKERFSAKCLPNSPCSLEIQATKLEDSAVYFCASSPRAGDSGNTIYFGEGSWLTVV.

The chain carries TRBV13 and TRBJ2-1, with D perhaps TRBD2 (5 bases). The CDR3 length is 15 residues. Trimming removed 3 bases from V and 8 bases from J, with 17 bases in between. Looked up from germline, CDR1 is PRHDT and CDR2 is FYEKMQ (reference sequence). The CDR3 loop reads CASSLAAGAGYEQFF. CDR3 DNA: TGTGCCAGCAGCTTGGCGGCGGGTGCGGGTTATGAGCAGTTCTTC.

The chain joins TRBV7-9 to TRBJ2-1, with D possibly TRBD2 on 5 matching bases. Looked up from germline, CDR1 is SEHNR and CDR2 is FQNEAQ (reference sequence). The CDR3 is made up of 16 amino acids. V lost 0 bases, J lost 9 bases, and 18 bases lay in between. The CDR3 bases are TGTGCCAGCAGCTTAGCGCCTAGCCCCGTTCAAGGTGAGCAGTTCTTC. As protein: CASSLAPSPVQGEQFF.

The chain has TRBV5-5 and TRBJ2-1; 15 bases fit TRBD2. Germline loops: CDR1 SGHKS, CDR2 YYEKEE (reference sequence). The CDR3 contains 20 residues. The ends lost 4 bases at V and 3 bases at J; junction bases unmatched: 14. CDR3 sequence: CASSMHTGTSGGLVYNEQFF. The CDR3 coding sequence is TGTGCCAGCAGCATGCACACCGGGACTAGCGGGGGGCTTGTCTACAATGAGCAGTTCTTC.

This chain links TRBV20-1 with TRBJ2-1, with a possible D match to TRBD1 (6 bases). CDR1 DFQATT and CDR2 SNEGSKA come from the germline V gene (reference sequence). The ends were cut back, 7 bases at V and 7 bases at J, with 11 bases in the middle. This CDR3 is 11 amino acids long. The CDR3 DNA reads TGCAGTGTCCCACAGGGAAATGAGCAGTTCTTC. Protein sequence: CSVPQGNEQFF.

V is TRBV5-5 and J is TRBJ2-7; D unresolved. CDR1 and CDR2 from the germline V gene are SGHKS and YYEKEE (reference sequence). This CDR3 region has 12 residues. The V and J ends lost 0 bases and 7 bases respectively, with 8 bases between them. The CDR3 coding sequence is TGTGCCAGCAGCTTGGGTTTTGGGGAGCAGTACTTC. Residues: CASSLGFGEQYF.

Remarks on this clone: This sample also contains other DNA sequences that code for the same CDR3. The genes are TRBV5-1 and TRBJ1-1; unclear D gene. This CDR3 region has 15 residues. V lost 4 bases, J lost 2 bases, and 15 bases lay in between. In germline, CDR1 is SGHRS, CDR2 YFSETQ. The CDR3 coding sequence is TGCGCCAGCAGCGGTGCATGGGATGGAAACACTGAAGCTTTCTTT. Amino acid sequence: CASSGAWDGNTEAFF.

The genes are TRBV4-1 and TRBJ2-7; 9 bases agree with TRBD1. The CDR3 contains 14 residues. The germline CDR1 and CDR2 sequences are MGHRA and YSYEKL. V shed 4 bases, J shed 3 bases, and the junction held 4 bases outside the gene matches. DNA for the CDR3: TGCGCCAGCAGCCTCGGGACAGGGTTCTACGAGCAGTACTTC. Encoded protein: CASSLGTGFYEQYF.

The rearrangement links TRBV19 to TRBJ2-2, with TRBD1 as a possible D gene (6 bases). Germline values: CDR1 LNHDA, CDR2 SQIVND (reference sequence). The length of the CDR3 is 13 residues. Deletions cut 8 bases from V and 9 bases from J, with 16 bases between. CDR3 nucleotides: TGTGCCAGTCGACAGGAGCTTTTGAGGGAGCTGTTTTTT. Translation: CASRQELLRELFF.

This chain joins TRBV7-2 and TRBJ1-5, with TRBD1 as a possible D gene (5 bases). The germline V and J ends were trimmed by 1 base and 7 bases, with 11 bases remaining between them. Germline V gene lookup returns CDR1 SGHTA and CDR2 FQGNSA. The CDR3 runs to 14 residues. DNA of the CDR3: TGTGCCAGCAGCTTAGTTGCGGGGGAGCAGCCCCAGCATTTT. It encodes CASSLVAGEQPQHF.

In the case of this clone: The sample has other DNA sequences that encode this CDR3 too. This rearrangement joins TRBV15 to TRBJ1-2, with D perhaps matching TRBD1 (5 bases). Trimming took off 1 base at V and 5 bases at J, with 11 bases between the two ends. CDR1 is LNHNV, CDR2 YYDKDF, per germline (reference sequence). The CDR3 is 14 residues long. The CDR3 coding sequence is TGTGCCACCAGCAGAGCCGGGACGGCGTATGGCTACACCTTC. This encodes CATSRAGTAYGYTF.

This chain joins TRBV7-2 and TRBJ1-1, with D possibly TRBD1 on 6 matching bases. CDR1 is SGHTA and CDR2 is FQGNSA in the germline V gene. V lost 1 base and J 6 bases, leaving 12 bases between the germline ends. This CDR3 contains 14 residues. The CDR3 region is CASSLVRGAAEAFF. CDR3 bases: TGTGCCAGCAGCTTAGTCAGGGGAGCGGCTGAAGCTTTCTTT.

The count of this clone is one. The V call is TRBV2, the J call TRBJ1-1; D may be TRBD1 (5 bases). The germline V gene encodes CDR1 SNHLY and CDR2 FYNNEI. CDR3 length equals 15 residues. V was trimmed by 0 bases and J by 4 bases, leaving 12 bases between them. The chain's CDR3 is CASSEAVGGGTEAFF. CDR3 coding DNA: TGTGCCAGCAGTGAAGCGGTTGGGGGTGGCACTGAAGCTTTCTTT.

J is TRBJ1-2 and V is TRBV19; maybe TRBD1 (6 bases). V was cut by 7 bases and J by 4 bases, with 22 bases left in between. Germline lookup yields CDR1 LNHDA and CDR2 SQIVND (reference sequence). The CDR3 length is 16 residues. The CDR3: CASTPRLGGRGYGYTF. The CDR3 DNA follows: TGTGCCAGTACCCCACGGTTAGGGGGGCGCGGCTATGGCTACACCTTC.